This T cell receptor beta chain was profiled in a study of blood T cell repertoires in COVID-19 (dated by TCRdb to the early 2020s). Notes on the research overall: Collaborator samples came from the United States, Italy and Spain and covered acute and convalescent phases of COVID-19. A freely available public database, intended as a resource for researchers studying the immune response to SARS-CoV-2, is where the repertoires were released. The samples were drawn from the first 160 participants of the ongoing ImmuneRACE study and from 1,254 subjects provided by 6 global collaborators. Where available, HLA class I and class II types were obtained from metadata supplied by the sample provider rather than from assay-based typing. Subjects who had been exposed to COVID-19, were actively infected with it, or had recovered from it provided the deeply sampled blood TCRbeta repertoires that made up the dataset. The sample metadata nearly always contained a de-identified subject ID, COVID-19 status, age in years and sex. The material from the prospective study consisted of cDNA or gDNA derived from T cells, B-cell-depleted T cells, or PBMCs.

In Seattle, one collaborating source enrolled patients while the infection was active and tracked those patients longitudinally over the course of disease. The collaborating institutions used their own protocols to collect whole blood in K2EDTA tubes. Collaborator samples were shipped for TCRbeta analysis as frozen whole blood, isolated PBMCs, or DNA extracted from either sample type. The full study reports these points: How much clinical and demographic metadata was included differed by source and by participant, and the metadata was provided uncurated.

In regard to this clone: This receptor's antigen is unknown. It has no much larger one-base neighbor in the sample; base qualities were not kept.

As encoded in the germline V gene (reference sequence), CDR1 is PRHDT while CDR2 is FYEKMQ. V and J are trimmed by 5 bases and 4 bases, and the gene matches miss 10 bases of the junction. There are 15 amino acids in the CDR3, from cysteine to phenylalanine inclusive. The sequence is cut down to CDR3 DNA, 45 bases in frame from base 1. TCRbeta CDR3 regions were amplified from genomic DNA by means of the immunoSEQ Assay, a bias-controlled multiplex PCR. From the authors' description of their analysis: Within the assay, amplification of reference gene primers was used to estimate how many nucleated cells each sample contained. To quantify the absolute abundance of each unique TCRbeta CDR3 rearrangement, sequence reads were collapsed and filtered. For each sample, productive Simpson clonality was calculated as the square root of Simpson's diversity index over productive rearrangements. TCRdb obtained this table from immuneACCESS and retained in-frame rearrangements with V and J assigned. These tables miss some clones; where compared with another copy, unresolved V genes account for less than half of the shortfall, and the remainder is unexplained. The V and J calls and the clone size are those of that table, but D and trimming were determined from the DNA. Here the sample has 150,000 to 200,000 clones; 70% to 90% occur a single time. The top ten hold approximately 9.9% of the sample.

The sequenced sample consisted of peripheral blood. The chain was built from TRBV13 and TRBJ1-2; TRBD1 fits 7 bases in the junction. The source is a woman in her fifties or sixties with COVID-19, enrolled during active disease. The DNA reads as follows: TGTGCCAGCAGCACGGACAGGAAGGTCCCCTATGGCTACACCTTC. It translates to CASSTDRKVPYGYTF.